The present entry profiles one T cell receptor beta chain with its context. Its binding antigen is unknown. No quality values exist for individual bases; no much larger clone is one base distant. Libraries were built with the immunoSEQ multiplex PCR assay. For the multiplex PCR, a mixture combining 60 forward primers for TCR Vbeta segments and 13 reverse primers for TCR Jbeta segments was used. The CDR3 region of rearranged TCR beta genes was amplified from genomic DNA with a multiplex PCR assay. The Illumina HiSeq System was used to sequence the amplified TCR beta libraries as 87-base-pair reads. The authors' analysis ran thus. Across the 670 or so repertoires, a later analysis counted roughly 77 million unique TCR beta chains, some 11 million of which were shared by at least two donors. Raw reads were error-corrected and collapsed into unique sequences by a nearest-neighbor algorithm in which closely related sequences were merged to remove PCR and sequencing errors. V, D and J gene segments were assigned by aligning CDR3 sequences to IMGT reference sequences. For a sequence to be retained, at least a six-nucleotide match to both a V gene segment and a J gene segment was required. Rearrangements were called productive when the CDR3 lacked stop codons and stayed in frame with V and J; all others were non-productive. Following IMGT convention, CDR3 was defined as the stretch from the second conserved V-encoded cysteine to the conserved J-encoded phenylalanine. Sequences without an unambiguous match to a single V gene segment were excluded from the earlier analysis of 450 to 650 of the donors. An earlier analysis of a few hundred of the donors classified V segments as functional when productive rearrangements were above 56.7% and as segregating when the standard deviation between donors was above 5%. A statistical classification framework was developed to diagnose cytomegalovirus status using the catalog of TCR beta chain sequences. In a later analysis, TCR nucleotide sequences were compared against IMGT/GENE-DB human TR gene sequences so that V and J genes could be assigned. In a later analysis, CDR3 sequences and most-parsimonious VDJ recombination scenarios were assigned using the TCRdist pipeline. In a later analysis, every TCR beta chain was defined by the combination of its CDR3 amino acid sequence and its V-gene family, and reads without a unique V-gene family were dropped. As a way to deal with suspected cross-contamination and a sequencing artifact, a later analysis dropped 450 to 600 nucleotide sequences that were highly shared and had low generation probability. In a later analysis, a clonal expansion index was calculated for each public chain from normalized within-repertoire ranks of inferred template counts. Generation probabilities in a later analysis came from a VDJ recombination model fitted to out-of-frame rearrangements, and those results were checked against IGoR. In a later analysis, TCR-TCR, TCR-HLA and TCR-CMV co-occurrence was scored with hypergeometric tests, and a repertoire-size bias correction was applied to TCR pairs. In a later analysis, false discovery rates were estimated by permuting HLA or CMV assignments 20 times. In a later analysis, co-occurring TCRs were grouped using DBSCAN, and TCRdist sequence similarity was added for clustering within HLA-allele-positive subsets. Co-occurrence clustering excluded repertoires with fewer than 30,000 or more than 120,000 public chains, plus five with anomalous nucleotide sharing. This immuneACCESS table, as held by TCRdb, lists in-frame sequences with V and J called but not all clones. Of the missing ones, under half trace to an unresolved V gene in checked studies; the others have no known cause. D and trimming were read from the DNA, whereas the V and J calls and clone size are those reported in that table. The sample table shows just under 65,000 clones, and about four fifths are seen once. The ten biggest clones cover more than 4% of the sample.

V was cut back by 2 bases and J by 6 bases, leaving a gap of 5 bases between them. There are 12 amino acids in the CDR3, from cysteine to phenylalanine inclusive. Only the CDR3 DNA is retained, 36 bases long and in frame from the first base. CDR1 and CDR2 were assigned from the germline V gene as SNHLY and FYNNEI. The cohort was made up of around 720 healthy bone marrow donors. At the time of sampling, every cohort member was nominally healthy, though immune exposures that went unrecorded were likely present. The donor was CMV seronegative and belonged to the group of under 400 seronegative cohort members. A peripheral blood sample was provided by each donor, and peripheral blood mononuclear cells were used for TCR beta sequencing. Genomic DNA was extracted from the blood cell samples with the Qiagen DNeasy Blood Extraction Kit. The data originate from a study of cytomegalovirus exposure and HLA in healthy donors (dated by TCRdb to about 2017). At the level of the whole study: An earlier analysis of some 620 of the donors reported about 280 Gb of sequence data and 117 million unique TCR beta sequences obtained from around 190 million T cells. An early release that covered roughly 600 HLA-typed donors contained about 290 gigabases of sequencing data and tens of millions of unique TCR sequences. Of the 350 to 450 genotyped donors, 80% to 90% were placed in the genetic ancestry cluster associated with self-reported Caucasian donors. The study aimed to test whether cataloging public T cell receptors could reveal signatures of past pathogen exposure. The T cell repertoires of several hundred subjects were profiled by immunosequencing and related to cytomegalovirus serostatus. Along with the roughly 610-subject first cohort, a separate validation cohort of some 130 different subjects was used. To predict cytomegalovirus infection status, the study combined high-throughput TCR immunosequencing, statistical association of individual TCRs with disease status, and machine learning. A later analysis re-examined previously published TCR beta repertoires from more than 550 donors and added high-resolution HLA genotyping to investigate patterns of TCR occurrence. In the later analysis, no new phenotypic data were used to find candidate immune exposures; instead, reliance was placed on TCR beta sequences and their occurrence across donors. To decide whether each TCR beta V gene segment behaved as functional or pseudogenic, an earlier analysis of some 540 of the donors relied on high-throughput TCR beta sequencing. Donor age, sex, ethnicity and CMV serostatus were collected together with the repertoire data. A later genetic analysis used genome-wide SNP genotypes for 398 of the 666 donors, treating that subset as a discovery cohort. All discovery cohort repertoires had been generated on a single sequencing platform. Class I and class II HLA loci were covered by the typing at four-digit resolution. Typing coverage differed by locus: A, B, C, DRB1 and DQB1 were typed in roughly 620-630 donors, DQA1 in about 500, DPA1 in over 600, and DPB1 in 450 to 490. A handful of DR-DQ haplotypes were handled as single units for association and clustering because linkage in the cohort was strong. Across around 400 genotyped donors of the cohort, an average of about 240,000 unique TCR beta nucleotide sequences per donor were sequenced, and 15% to 20% of those sequences were non-productive. What the research found in general, with its limitations: The study listed 164 TCR beta chains as associated with cytomegalovirus. For the cohort, immune exposure information was limited to CMV serostatus. A cluster of highly shared sequence variants was judged likely to represent a technical artifact of the sequencing pipeline. HLA typing was unavailable for some donors at each locus, so association tests used only the typed subset. According to a later analysis, parvovirus B19, influenza, CMV and Epstein-Barr virus appeared linked to several top co-occurrence clusters. Correlated functional status among segregating V segments might be attributable to linkage disequilibrium, but an unknown experimental factor could not be ruled out. Roughly uniform sequencing depth across donors was assumed in presence/absence analyses, although this assumption may not hold. The cohort was sequenced for TCR beta chains only, and without alpha or paired-chain data the features that could be detected were limited. In a later analysis, HLA-associated TCR beta chains were found to be more clonally expanded and to have lower generation probabilities than equally common non-associated chains. A further reported finding was that TCR beta sequences accurately predicted the HLA-A and HLA-B alleles for most subjects in the first cohort. Most CMV-associated TCR beta chains appeared to be HLA-restricted in a later analysis, and the HLA associations seemed to be driven largely by CMV exposure. In vitro tests confirmed that three of the cytomegalovirus-associated TCR beta chains recognize cytomegalovirus antigens. Because counts were too low, approximately 18 rarely observed V segments, including chromosome 9 orphons, were excluded from the earlier analysis of some 540 of the donors. An earlier analysis of approximately 540 of the donors showed that most TCR beta V segments appeared in productive rearrangements either about 87% or about 30% of the time, which broadly matched IMGT annotations. V-gene and J-gene trimming of TCR beta chains was associated with a missense DCLRE1C variant in a later genetic analysis, and the association was replicated in an independent cohort. Some IMGT-functional V segments, including TRBV6-2 and TRBV6-3, could not be distinguished by the 87-base-pair reads and were therefore excluded. Compared with the roughly 600-donor mean, donors in an Asian-associated ancestry cluster had fewer N-insertions in productive TCRs, according to a later genetic analysis. In a later analysis, the rate of TCR association differed among HLA loci, with DRB1 alleles having the most associated TCRs and HLA-C alleles having the fewest. The classifier was reported to diagnose cytomegalovirus status with high specificity and sensitivity in both the original cohort and the validation cohort. The authors suggested that the approach could potentially be generalized to other disease states and immunological phenotypes. Assigning TCR associations to individual alleles was difficult when HLA alleles, especially DR and DQ, strongly co-occurred. Across donors, most TCR sequences were observed very rarely, whereas some public TCRs were present in many individuals. In a later analysis, 16,951 TCR beta sequences were associated with specific HLA alleles at a false discovery rate of 0.05.

The chain was built from TRBV2 and TRBJ1-5; the best D guess is TRBD1, with 5 bases matching. Sequences were obtained from PBMCs. The TCR sequence derives from a woman under 40 in good health and CMV-seronegative. This receptor carries the CDR3 CASSEQGQPQHF. The bases are TGTGCCAGCAGTGAACAGGGTCAGCCCCAGCATTTT.